Given below is one TCR beta chain in context. Its specificity is unknown. These data belong to a study of cytomegalovirus exposure and HLA in healthy donors. Broader study findings: A later analysis found first-cohort TCR clusters tended to co-occur in the roughly 120 validation repertoires.

V trimming: 6 bases; J trimming: 0 bases; junction bases outside the gene matches: 6. The CDR3 is 16 residues long. The germline V gene has CDR1 MGHDK and CDR2 SYGVNS. Data came from immunoSEQ multiplex PCR; TCRdb stores just in-frame clones and leaves some out. The data contain roughly 100,000 clones, around 96% of them singletons. The sequence derives from a woman between 18 and 30 years old in good health and CMV-seronegative. Sequenced material: PBMCs. The V gene is TRBV25-1, the J gene TRBJ2-3; 10 positions match TRBD2. The CDR3 DNA is TGTGCCAGCAGCCTCGGACTAGCGGAAAGCACAGATACGCAGTATTTT. Its protein product is CASSLGLAESTDTQYF.